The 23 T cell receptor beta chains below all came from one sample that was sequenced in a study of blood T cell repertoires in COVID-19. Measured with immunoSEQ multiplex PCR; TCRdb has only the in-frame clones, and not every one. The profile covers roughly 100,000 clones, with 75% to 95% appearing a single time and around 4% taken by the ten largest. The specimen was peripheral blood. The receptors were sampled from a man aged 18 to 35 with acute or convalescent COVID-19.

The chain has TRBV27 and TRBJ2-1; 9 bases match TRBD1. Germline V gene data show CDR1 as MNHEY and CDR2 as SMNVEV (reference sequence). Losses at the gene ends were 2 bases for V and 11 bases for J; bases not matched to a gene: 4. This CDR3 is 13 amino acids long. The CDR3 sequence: CASSLRGTGKQFF. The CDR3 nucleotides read TGTGCCAGCAGTTTAAGAGGGACAGGGAAGCAGTTCTTC.

The CDR3 DNA is TGCGCCAGCAGCTTCCTCGGAGGGACGCAGTATTTT. Its protein is CASSFLGGTQYF. The J gene is TRBJ2-3, the V gene TRBV5-1; weak D call: TRBD2 (6 bases). Germline CDR1 and CDR2: SGHRS and YFSETQ. The CDR3 has 12 amino acids. V was shortened by 2 bases and J by 9 bases, with 10 bases between the two germline ends.

CDR3 DNA: TGTGCCACCAGTGAAAGGGGATACAATCAGCCCCAGCATTTT. It yields the protein CATSERGYNQPQHF. The rearrangement joins TRBV24-1 to TRBJ1-5; maybe TRBD1 (5 bases). The CDR3 runs 14 residues. CDR1 KGHDR and CDR2 SFDVKD come from the germline V gene. V was trimmed by 4 bases and J by 3 bases, leaving 9 bases between them.

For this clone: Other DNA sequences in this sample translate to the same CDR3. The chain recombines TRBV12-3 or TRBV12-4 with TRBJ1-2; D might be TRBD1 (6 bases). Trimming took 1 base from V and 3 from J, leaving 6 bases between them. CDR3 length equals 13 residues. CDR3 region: CASSLGTDYGYTF. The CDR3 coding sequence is TGTGCCAGCAGTTTAGGGACAGACTATGGCTACACCTTC.

The CDR3 spells CASRGGAAGGNEKLFF. CDR3 coding DNA: TGTGCCAGCAGGGGGGGGGCCGCGGGCGGGAATGAAAAACTGTTTTTT. The genes are TRBV25-1 and TRBJ1-4, with D tentatively TRBD1 (6 bases). Germline V gene data show CDR1 as MGHDK and CDR2 as SYGVNS. V shed 6 bases and J shed 5 bases, with 19 bases lying between them. There are 16 residues in the CDR3. Drawing the rest from reference TRBV25-1 and TRBJ1-4, the complete variable domain is EADIYQTPRYLVIGTGKKITLECSQTMGHDKMYWYQQDPGMELHLIHYSYGVNSTEKGDLSSESTVSRIRTEHFPLTLESARPSHTSQYLCASRGGAAGGNEKLFFGSGTQLSVL.

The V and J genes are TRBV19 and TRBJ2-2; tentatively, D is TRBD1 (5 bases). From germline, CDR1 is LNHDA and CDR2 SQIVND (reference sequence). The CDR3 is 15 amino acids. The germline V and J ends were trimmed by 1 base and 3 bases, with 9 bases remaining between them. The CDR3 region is CASSIGRQYTGELFF. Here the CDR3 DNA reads TGTGCCAGTAGTATAGGCAGACAGTACACCGGGGAGCTGTTTTTT. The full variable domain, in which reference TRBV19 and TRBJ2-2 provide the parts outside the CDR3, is DGGITQSPKYLFRKEGQNVTLSCEQNLNHDAMYWYRQDPGQGLRLIYYSQIVNDFQKGDIAEGYSVSREKKESFPLTVTSAQKNPTAFYLCASSIGRQYTGELFFGEGSRLTVL.

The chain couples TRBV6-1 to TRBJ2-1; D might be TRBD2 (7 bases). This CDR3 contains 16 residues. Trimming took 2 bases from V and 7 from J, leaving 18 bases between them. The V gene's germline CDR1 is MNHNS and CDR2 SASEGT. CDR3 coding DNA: TGTGCCAGCAGTGAAAGGGGGGAGGGGCTGAGGAATGAGCAGTTCTTC. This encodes CASSERGEGLRNEQFF.

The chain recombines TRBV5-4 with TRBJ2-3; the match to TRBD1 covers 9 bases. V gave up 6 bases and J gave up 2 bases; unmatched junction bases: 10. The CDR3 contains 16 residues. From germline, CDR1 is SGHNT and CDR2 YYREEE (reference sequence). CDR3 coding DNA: TGTGCCAGCAACTCAAAGGACAGGGGAAACACAGATACGCAGTATTTT. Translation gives CASNSKDRGNTDTQYF.

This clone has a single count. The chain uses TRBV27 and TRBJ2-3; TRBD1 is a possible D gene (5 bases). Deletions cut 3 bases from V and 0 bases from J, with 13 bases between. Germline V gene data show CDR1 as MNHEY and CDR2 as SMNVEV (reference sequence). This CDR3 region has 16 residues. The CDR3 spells CASSFSGAVSTDTQYF. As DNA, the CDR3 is TGTGCCAGCAGTTTCTCTGGGGCCGTTAGCACAGATACGCAGTATTTT.

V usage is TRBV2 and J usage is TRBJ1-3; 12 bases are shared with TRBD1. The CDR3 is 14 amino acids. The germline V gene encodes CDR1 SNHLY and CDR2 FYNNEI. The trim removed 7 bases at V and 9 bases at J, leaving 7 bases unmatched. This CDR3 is CASKRDRGPGTIYF. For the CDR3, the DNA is TGTGCCAGCAAAAGGGACAGGGGGCCCGGCACCATATATTTT.

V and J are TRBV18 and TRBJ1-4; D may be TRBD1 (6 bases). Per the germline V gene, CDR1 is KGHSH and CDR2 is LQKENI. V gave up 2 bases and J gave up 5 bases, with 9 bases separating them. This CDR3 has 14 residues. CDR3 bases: TGTGCCAGCTCACCAACAGGGTTGAATGAAAAACTGTTTTTT. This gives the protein CASSPTGLNEKLFF. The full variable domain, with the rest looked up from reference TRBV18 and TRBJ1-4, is NAGVMQNPRHLVRRRGQEARLRCSPMKGHSHVYWYRQLPEEGLKFMVYLQKENIIDESGMPKERFSAEFPKEGPSILRIQQVVRGDSAAYFCASSPTGLNEKLFFGSGTQLSVL.

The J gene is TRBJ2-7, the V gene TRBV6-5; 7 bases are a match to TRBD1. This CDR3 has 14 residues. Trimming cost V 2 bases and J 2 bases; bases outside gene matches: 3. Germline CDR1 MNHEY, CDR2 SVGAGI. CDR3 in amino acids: CASSYGDSTYEQYF. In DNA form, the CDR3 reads TGTGCCAGCAGTTACGGGGACAGTACCTACGAGCAGTACTTC.

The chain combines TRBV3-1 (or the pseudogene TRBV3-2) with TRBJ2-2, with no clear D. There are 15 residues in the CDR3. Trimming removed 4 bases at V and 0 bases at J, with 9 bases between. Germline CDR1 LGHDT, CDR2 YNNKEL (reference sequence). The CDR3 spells CASSPIQANTGELFF. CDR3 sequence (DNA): TGTGCCAGCAGCCCTATCCAGGCGAACACCGGGGAGCTGTTTTTT.

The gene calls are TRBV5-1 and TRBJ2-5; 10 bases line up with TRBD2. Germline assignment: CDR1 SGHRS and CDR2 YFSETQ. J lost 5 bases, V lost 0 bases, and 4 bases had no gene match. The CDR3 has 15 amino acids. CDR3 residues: CASSLVASGSETQYF. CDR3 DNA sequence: TGCGCCAGCAGCTTGGTGGCTAGCGGGAGTGAGACCCAGTACTTC.

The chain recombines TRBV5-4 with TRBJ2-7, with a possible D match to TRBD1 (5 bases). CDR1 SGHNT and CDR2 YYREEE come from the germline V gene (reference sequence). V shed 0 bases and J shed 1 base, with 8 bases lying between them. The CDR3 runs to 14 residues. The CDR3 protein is CASSLDQGSYEQYF. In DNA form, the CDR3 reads TGTGCCAGCAGCTTGGATCAGGGTTCCTACGAGCAGTACTTC.

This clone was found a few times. CDR3 sequence (DNA): TGCGCCAGCAGCCAAGAAGGGACAGAAGGCGAGCAGTACTTC. As protein: CASSQEGTEGEQYF. The V gene is TRBV4-1, the J gene TRBJ2-7; TRBD1 aligns across 7 bases. V lost 0 bases, J lost 6 bases, and 5 bases stayed unmatched. The germline CDR1 and CDR2 sequences are MGHRA and YSYEKL. This CDR3 spans 14 amino acids.

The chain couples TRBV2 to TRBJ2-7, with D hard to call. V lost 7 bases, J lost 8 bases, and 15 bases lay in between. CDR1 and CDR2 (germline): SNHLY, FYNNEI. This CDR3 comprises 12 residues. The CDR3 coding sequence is TGTGCCAGCAACGCCGGCTCCGACAAGCAGTACTTC. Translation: CASNAGSDKQYF. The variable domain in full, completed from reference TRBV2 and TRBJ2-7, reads EPEVTQTPSHQVTQMGQEVILRCVPISNHLYFYWYRQILGQKVEFLVSFYNNEISEKSEIFDDQFSVERPDGSNFTLKIRSTKLEDSAMYFCASNAGSDKQYFGPGTRLTVT.

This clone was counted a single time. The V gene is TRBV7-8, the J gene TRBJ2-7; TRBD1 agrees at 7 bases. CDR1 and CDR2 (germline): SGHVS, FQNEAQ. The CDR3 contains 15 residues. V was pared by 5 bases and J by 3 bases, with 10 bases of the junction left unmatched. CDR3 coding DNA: TGTGCCAGCAGCCCTCGGGACAGCGTAATCTACGAGCAGTACTTC. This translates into CASSPRDSVIYEQYF.

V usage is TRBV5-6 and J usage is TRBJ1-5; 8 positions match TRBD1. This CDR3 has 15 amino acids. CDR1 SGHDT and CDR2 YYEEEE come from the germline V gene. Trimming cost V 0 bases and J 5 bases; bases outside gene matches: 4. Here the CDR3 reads CASSLGTGNDQPQHF. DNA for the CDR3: TGTGCCAGCAGCTTGGGGACAGGGAATGATCAGCCCCAGCATTTT.

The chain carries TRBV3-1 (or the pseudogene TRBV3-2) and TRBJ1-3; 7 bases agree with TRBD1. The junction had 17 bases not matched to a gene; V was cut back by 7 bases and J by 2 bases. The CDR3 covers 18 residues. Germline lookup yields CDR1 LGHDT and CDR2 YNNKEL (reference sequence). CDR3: CASTSQGALQGAGNTIYF. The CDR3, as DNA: TGTGCCAGCACCAGCCAAGGAGCCCTTCAGGGGGCTGGAAACACCATATATTTT.

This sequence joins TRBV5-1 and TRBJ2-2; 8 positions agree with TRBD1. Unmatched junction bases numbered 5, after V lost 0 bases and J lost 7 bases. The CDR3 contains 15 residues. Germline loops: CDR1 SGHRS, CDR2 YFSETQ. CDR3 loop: CASSLGRGQDGELFF. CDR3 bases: TGCGCCAGCAGCTTGGGCAGGGGGCAGGACGGGGAGCTGTTTTTT.

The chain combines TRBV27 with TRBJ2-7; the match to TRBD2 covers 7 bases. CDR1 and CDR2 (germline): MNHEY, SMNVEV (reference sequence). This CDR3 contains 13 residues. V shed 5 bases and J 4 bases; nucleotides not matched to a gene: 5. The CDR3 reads CASSGGLPYEQYF. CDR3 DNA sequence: TGTGCCAGCAGTGGGGGACTACCGTACGAGCAGTACTTC.

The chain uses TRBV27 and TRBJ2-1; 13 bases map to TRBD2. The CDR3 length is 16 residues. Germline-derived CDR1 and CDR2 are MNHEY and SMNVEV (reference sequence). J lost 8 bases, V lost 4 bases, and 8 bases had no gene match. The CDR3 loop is CASSSTPGLAGHEQFF. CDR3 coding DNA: TGTGCCAGCAGTTCGACCCCGGGACTAGCGGGACATGAGCAGTTCTTC.